Listed here are 26 T cell receptor beta chains from one sample, sequenced in a study of shared clonotypes between healthy human individuals. Clones were sequenced by immunoSEQ multiplex PCR, and TCRdb holds only the in-frame ones, with some missing. The sample includes about 180,000 clones, 80% to 95% of them seen just once. Sequencing was carried out using naive CD4+ T cells sorted from blood. The subset was: CD45RA+ positively selected. These TCRs come from a woman aged 25-40 years in good health.

The genes are TRBV10-2 and TRBJ1-5, with D maybe TRBD1 (5 bases). V was cut by 4 bases and J by 3 bases, with 13 bases left in between. CDR1 is WSHSY and CDR2 is SAAADI in the germline V gene. This CDR3 has 15 amino acids. The CDR3 here is CASSVSGMNNQPQHF. CDR3 nucleotide sequence: TGCGCCAGCAGTGTTTCAGGGATGAACAATCAGCCCCAGCATTTT.

The rearrangement uses TRBV5-1 and TRBJ2-7; 7 bases map to TRBD2. J lost 1 base, V lost 5 bases, and 3 bases had no gene match. The CDR3 is made up of 13 amino acids. CDR1 is SGHRS and CDR2 is YFSETQ in the germline V gene. As DNA, the CDR3 is TGCGCCAGCAGGCCAGCGGGATCCTACGAGCAGTACTTC. Translated: CASRPAGSYEQYF.

This chain joins TRBV7-2 and TRBJ2-3, with TRBD1 matching 7 bases. CDR3 length: 15 residues. CDR1 SGHTA and CDR2 FQGNSA come from the germline V gene. The junction had 14 bases not matched to a gene; V was cut back by 5 bases and J by 9 bases. CDR3: CASSDSGQARDTQYF. As DNA, the CDR3 is TGTGCCAGCAGCGATAGTGGACAGGCCAGGGACACGCAGTATTTT.

The chain is built from TRBV20-1 and TRBJ1-1; unclear D gene. Looked up from germline, CDR1 is DFQATT and CDR2 is SNEGSKA (reference sequence). V was cut by 4 bases and J by 2 bases, with 5 bases left in between. This CDR3 is 11 amino acids long. The CDR3 protein is CSAKANTEAFF. CDR3 DNA: TGCAGTGCTAAGGCCAACACTGAAGCTTTCTTT.

V is TRBV7-8 and J is TRBJ1-3, with TRBD1 identical over 9 bases. Germline V gene sequence: CDR1 SGHVS, CDR2 FQNEAQ. CDR3 length: 16 residues. V gave up 3 bases and J gave up 0 bases; unmatched junction bases: 3. CDR3 nucleotide sequence: TGTGCCAGCAGCTTCGGACAGGGGAGCTCTGGAAACACCATATATTTT. Amino acids: CASSFGQGSSGNTIYF. The full variable domain, completed using reference TRBV7-8 and TRBJ1-3, is GAGVSQSPRYKVAKRGQDVALRCDPISGHVSLFWYQQALGQGPEFLTYFQNEAQLDKSGLPSDRFFAERPEGSVSTLKIQRTQQEDSAVYLCASSFGQGSSGNTIYFGEGSWLTVV.

The chain joins TRBV30 to TRBJ2-5; D is ambiguous. The DNA end is more similar to TRBJ2-7, so the J call may be wrong. Germline V gene lookup returns CDR1 GTSNPN and CDR2 SVGIG (reference sequence). The CDR3 totals 13 residues. The CDR3 is CAWNLRGSDEQYF. CDR3 bases: TGTGCCTGGAATCTCCGAGGATCGGACGAGCAGTACTTC.

V and J are TRBV19 and TRBJ1-5; tentative D call: TRBD1 (5 bases). V dropped 7 bases and J dropped 2 bases, with 9 bases sitting between them. The CDR3 loop spans 13 amino acids. The germline gives CDR1 LNHDA, CDR2 SQIVND (reference sequence). The CDR3 coding sequence is TGTGCCAGTAAGGGCAGGGGCAATCAGCCCCAGCATTTT. This gives the protein CASKGRGNQPQHF.

In DNA form, the CDR3 reads TGTGCCAGCATCGGGCAGGGGCTGAGCACTGAAGCTTTCTTT. Its translation: CASIGQGLSTEAFF. The chain combines TRBV28 with TRBJ1-1, with D perhaps TRBD1 (6 bases). Trimming pared 7 bases from V and 4 bases from J, leaving 16 bases between. The CDR3 extends over 14 amino acids. Germline CDR1 and CDR2: MDHEN and SYDVKM.

The chain combines TRBV7-9 with TRBJ1-2, with D possibly TRBD1 on 5 matching bases. The CDR3 is 16 amino acids. Germline V gives CDR1 SEHNR, CDR2 FQNEAQ (reference sequence). The V end was cut by 1 base, the J end by 4 bases, with 16 bases between. CDR3: CASSLESPRGTYGYTF. CDR3 in DNA: TGTGCCAGCAGCTTAGAATCCCCCCGGGGGACCTATGGCTACACCTTC.

As DNA, the CDR3 is TGTGCCAGCAGATCACCGACAGGGCGGATAAACTCCTACGAGCAGTACTTC. This codes for CASRSPTGRINSYEQYF. This rearrangement joins TRBV28 to TRBJ2-7, with 7 bases fitting TRBD1. The CDR3 is 17 amino acids. Unmatched junction bases numbered 14, after V lost 6 bases and J lost 0 bases. The germline CDR1 and CDR2 sequences are MDHEN and SYDVKM. Supplemented by reference TRBV28 and TRBJ2-7, the full variable domain reads DVKVTQSSRYLVKRTGEKVFLECVQDMDHENMFWYRQDPGLGLRLIYFSYDVKMKEKGDIPEGYSVSREKKERFSLILESASTNQTSMYLCASRSPTGRINSYEQYFGPGTRLTVT.

J is TRBJ1-2 and V is TRBV6-5, with 7 positions matching TRBD1. CDR1 MNHEY and CDR2 SVGAGI come from the germline V gene. The V segment lost 8 bases and the J segment 6 bases; nucleotides outside the gene matches: 9. This CDR3 is 13 amino acids long. For the CDR3, the DNA is TGTGCCAGCGCCAGGGGGGTTAATAATGGCTACACCTTC. It specifies CASARGVNNGYTF.

The chain carries TRBV10-2 and TRBJ2-3, with 8 bases that match TRBD2. The CDR3 has 14 residues. Germline values: CDR1 WSHSY, CDR2 SAAADI. The V gene end was trimmed by 6 bases and the J gene end by 3 bases; junction bases not matched to a gene: 5. In DNA form, the CDR3 reads TGCGCCAGCAGAAGCGGGAGCTATACAGATACGCAGTATTTT. Protein: CASRSGSYTDTQYF.

The chain uses TRBV6-4 and TRBJ1-2; possible D gene TRBD1, 6 bases. Germline assignment: CDR1 MRHNA and CDR2 SNTAGT. The CDR3 runs to 13 residues. The V gene lost 2 bases and the J gene lost 6 bases, with 10 bases spanning the gap. The CDR3 is CASSDNRGNGYTF. The CDR3 DNA is TGTGCCAGCAGTGACAATAGGGGGAATGGCTACACCTTC.

The chain joins TRBV29-1 to TRBJ1-1; D is unresolved. Germline V gene lookup returns CDR1 SQVTM and CDR2 ANQGSEA. The germline V and J ends were trimmed by 4 bases and 0 bases, with 9 bases remaining between them. The length of the CDR3 is 13 residues. Here the CDR3 DNA reads TGCAGCGTTGTAGGTGGGCTGAACACTGAAGCTTTCTTT. Its translation: CSVVGGLNTEAFF.

The chain has TRBV27 and TRBJ1-1; 7 bases are shared with TRBD1. The CDR3 is made up of 16 amino acids. Germline V gene lookup returns CDR1 MNHEY and CDR2 SMNVEV (reference sequence). The V segment lost 0 bases and the J segment 0 bases; nucleotides outside the gene matches: 4. The CDR3 nucleotides are TGTGCCAGCAGTTTATCGATGGGACAGATGAACACTGAAGCTTTCTTT. Amino acid sequence: CASSLSMGQMNTEAFF.

The chain couples TRBV7-9 to TRBJ2-6, with D unclear. Germline loops: CDR1 SEHNR, CDR2 FQNEAQ (reference sequence). The germline V and J ends were trimmed by 2 bases and 5 bases, with 7 bases remaining between them. CDR3 size: 14 residues. The CDR3 region is CASSLQVRANVLTF. CDR3 in DNA: TGTGCCAGCAGCTTACAGGTCCGGGCCAACGTCCTGACTTTC.

This sequence joins TRBV19 and TRBJ2-5; 9 bases line up with TRBD1. The end of the DNA is better explained by TRBJ2-7, so the J call may be wrong. The CDR3 covers 14 residues. The germline CDR1 and CDR2 sequences are LNHDA and SQIVND (reference sequence). The CDR3 is CASRPGDRASEQYF. CDR3 DNA: TGTGCCAGTAGGCCCGGGGACAGGGCCTCCGAGCAGTACTTC.

The genes are TRBV30 and TRBJ2-7, with D possibly called TRBD1 or TRBD2 (5 bases each). CDR1 and CDR2 (germline): GTSNPN, SVGIG (reference sequence). The CDR3 loop spans 13 amino acids. CDR3 sequence: CAITEGLPYEQYF. In DNA form, the CDR3 reads TGTGCTATAACTGAGGGGCTTCCCTACGAGCAGTACTTC.

Turning to this clone: This same CDR3 is encoded by further DNA sequences in the sample. The chain employs TRBV7-9 and TRBJ1-1, with D unclear. Germline assignment: CDR1 SEHNR and CDR2 FQNEAQ (reference sequence). The V and J ends lost 6 bases and 5 bases respectively, with 13 bases between them. The CDR3 runs to 13 residues. CDR3: CASSLEGGTEAFF. In DNA form, the CDR3 reads TGTGCCAGCAGTCTCGAAGGCGGGACTGAAGCTTTCTTT.

This clone occurred a few times. The chain is built from TRBV7-9 and TRBJ2-7, with 7 bases fitting TRBD1. The germline V gene has CDR1 SEHNR and CDR2 FQNEAQ (reference sequence). Unmatched junction bases numbered 16, after V lost 6 bases and J lost 5 bases. This CDR3 contains 16 residues. CDR3 loop: CASSSFLTGLHDEQYF. Here the CDR3 DNA reads TGTGCCAGCAGTTCCTTCCTGACAGGGCTTCATGACGAGCAGTACTTC.

This clone came up once. The chain couples TRBV19 to TRBJ1-1; D is ambiguous. The V and J ends lost 2 bases and 5 bases respectively, with 15 bases between them. Germline V CDR1 and CDR2: LNHDA, SQIVND (reference sequence). The CDR3 contains 15 residues. CDR3 sequence: CASSIPLKATTEAFF. The CDR3 nucleotides are TGTGCCAGTAGTATACCCCTGAAGGCTACTACTGAAGCTTTCTTT.

This chain links TRBV25-1 with TRBJ2-2; 8 nucleotides line up with TRBD2. V shed 5 bases and J 8 bases; nucleotides not matched to a gene: 4. This CDR3 contains 13 residues. CDR1 is MGHDK and CDR2 is SYGVNS in the germline V gene. The CDR3 here is CASSLAGSGELFF. Written as DNA, the CDR3 is TGTGCCAGCAGTCTAGCGGGCTCTGGGGAGCTGTTTTTT.

This clone was counted between two and nine times. The CDR3 sequence: CASRPGQGNYTF. The CDR3 DNA reads TGTGCCAGCAGGCCGGGACAGGGAAACTACACCTTC. The chain employs TRBV28 and TRBJ1-2, with 9 bases matching TRBD1. This CDR3 is built from 12 residues. V gave up 6 bases and J gave up 10 bases; unmatched junction bases: 6. CDR1 is MDHEN and CDR2 is SYDVKM in the germline V gene.

This clone has more than one count but fewer than ten. This CDR3 is CASGQGAGNTIYF. CDR3 sequence (DNA): TGTGCCAGCGGGCAGGGGGCTGGAAACACCATATATTTT. This chain links TRBV6-1 with TRBJ1-3, with 7 bases aligning to TRBD1. V lost 8 bases to trimming and J lost 2 bases; unmatched junction nucleotides: 3. This CDR3 contains 13 residues. Germline CDR1 MNHNS, CDR2 SASEGT.

The gene calls are TRBV19 and TRBJ2-5; 13 bases line up with TRBD2. The CDR3 covers 12 residues. The J segment lost 13 bases and the V segment lost 6 bases, leaving 5 bases of the junction unmatched. Germline CDR1 reads LNHDA; CDR2 reads SQIVND (reference sequence). CDR3 sequence reads: CASSGLAGVLYF. The DNA of the CDR3 is TGTGCCAGTAGCGGACTAGCGGGAGTTTTGTACTTC.

This chain uses TRBV2 with TRBJ2-5; 9 positions match TRBD1. J lost 4 bases, V lost 8 bases, and 8 bases had no gene match. The CDR3 length is 14 residues. Germline lookup yields CDR1 SNHLY and CDR2 FYNNEI. This CDR3 is CASPKTGQGETQYF. CDR3 DNA sequence: TGTGCCAGCCCCAAAACGGGACAGGGAGAGACCCAGTACTTC.